This passage covers 24 T cell receptor beta chains from one sample sequenced in a study of shared clonotypes between healthy human individuals. Sequenced by immunoSEQ multiplex PCR; TCRdb stores in-frame clones only, minus some. The sample lists about 980,000 clones; about 80% were seen once. Sequenced sample: memory CD4+ T cells sorted from blood. Documented subset: CD45RA-negative fraction. Source of these receptors: a man between 18 and 35 years old in good health.

The gene calls are TRBV27 and TRBJ2-2; D unclear. CDR3 length: 15 amino acids. Looked up from germline, CDR1 is MNHEY and CDR2 is SMNVEV (reference sequence). Deletions cut 5 bases from V and 5 bases from J, with 15 bases between. The CDR3 DNA reads as TGTGCCAGCAGTGGTCTAGTAACATGGACCGGGGAGCTGTTTTTT. It specifies CASSGLVTWTGELFF.

The gene calls are TRBV7-8 and TRBJ1-3, with unresolved D. V dropped 2 bases and J dropped 0 bases, with 14 bases sitting between them. Germline CDR1 SGHVS, CDR2 FQNEAQ. The CDR3 length is 17 residues. This CDR3 is CASSLLREEISGNTIYF. The CDR3 DNA reads as TGTGCCAGCAGCTTACTAAGGGAAGAAATCTCTGGAAACACCATATATTTT.

CDR3 nucleotide sequence: TGTGCCAGCTCACCACCGGCAGCCTACAATGAGCAGTTCTTC. It specifies CASSPPAAYNEQFF. The genes are TRBV18 and TRBJ2-1; D uncertain. There are 14 residues in the CDR3. V was cut by 0 bases and J by 2 bases, with 5 bases left in between. Germline V gives CDR1 KGHSH, CDR2 LQKENI.

This rearrangement joins TRBV5-4 to TRBJ2-3, with 8 bases matching TRBD1. CDR3 size: 14 residues. Germline assignment: CDR1 SGHNT and CDR2 YYREEE (reference sequence). Trimming removed 1 base from V and 5 bases from J; junction bases left unmatched: 3. The CDR3 loop reads CASSLSTGGDTQYF. The CDR3 nucleotides read TGTGCCAGCAGCTTGAGCACAGGGGGAGATACGCAGTATTTT.

This rearrangement joins TRBV30 to TRBJ1-6; 7 bases are a match to TRBD1. This CDR3 comprises 15 residues. V lost 5 bases to trimming and J lost 9 bases; unmatched junction nucleotides: 13. Germline CDR1 GTSNPN, CDR2 SVGIG (reference sequence). Written as DNA, the CDR3 is TGTGCCTGGGAAAAGGGGGCACCGGGGGGTTCACCCCTCCACTTT. Amino acids: CAWEKGAPGGSPLHF.

The chain joins TRBV7-7 to TRBJ1-6; 8 bases match TRBD1. Trimming removed 11 bases from V and 8 bases from J; junction bases left unmatched: 5. The V gene's germline CDR1 is SSHAT and CDR2 FNYEAQ (reference sequence). The CDR3 has 12 residues. Here the CDR3 reads CAEDREHSPLHF. CDR3 bases: TGTGCCGAGGACAGGGAACATTCACCCCTCCACTTT. Full variable domain (missing parts from reference TRBV7-7 and TRBJ1-6): GAGVSQSPRYKVTKRGQDVTLRCDPISSHATLYWYQQALGQGPEFLTYFNYEAQPDKSGLPSDRFSAERPEGSISTLTIQRTEQRDSAMYRCAEDREHSPLHFGNGTRLTVT.

J is TRBJ2-5 and V is TRBV11-2, with no clear D. The CDR3 totals 12 residues. Deletions cut 0 bases from V and 9 bases from J, with 8 bases between. Germline V gene lookup returns CDR1 SGHAT and CDR2 FQNNGV. The DNA for the CDR3 is TGTGCCAGCAGCTTAGATCAAAACGCCCAGTACTTC. Protein: CASSLDQNAQYF.

The chain is built from TRBV5-4 and TRBJ1-1; perhaps TRBD1 as D (6 bases). The CDR3 consists of 13 residues. V lost 3 bases, J lost 12 bases, and 18 bases lay in between. CDR1 SGHNT and CDR2 YYREEE come from the germline V gene (reference sequence). Here the CDR3 reads CASSSGTPGFPFF. In DNA form, the CDR3 reads TGTGCCAGCAGCTCTGGGACACCTGGATTCCCTTTCTTT.

This clone was seen a single time. The genes are TRBV28 and TRBJ2-3; no reliable D call. The CDR3 consists of 12 residues. The germline V gene has CDR1 MDHEN and CDR2 SYDVKM. Trimming removed 7 bases from V and 0 bases from J, with 5 bases in between. CDR3 nucleotide sequence: TGTGCCAGCACAATTAGCACAGATACGCAGTATTTT. This gives the protein CASTISTDTQYF.

The V gene is TRBV27, the J gene TRBJ1-1; 7 nucleotides agree with TRBD1. Germline CDR1 reads MNHEY; CDR2 reads SMNVEV (reference sequence). CDR3 size: 13 residues. V lost 5 bases, J lost 5 bases, and 5 bases stayed unmatched. As DNA, the CDR3 is TGTGCCAGCAGTGCTCGACAGGGTACTGAAGCTTTCTTT. Translation gives CASSARQGTEAFF.

The chain employs TRBV19 and TRBJ1-6, with a tentative D call TRBD1 (6 bases). This CDR3 region has 13 residues. In germline, CDR1 is LNHDA, CDR2 SQIVND (reference sequence). Trimming removed 6 bases at V and 10 bases at J, with 13 bases between. Written as DNA, the CDR3 is TGTGCCAGTAGAGAAGGGGGGAGATCACCCCTCCACTTT. Amino acid sequence: CASREGGRSPLHF.

CDR3 sequence (DNA): TGTGCCAGCAGCCTCGACAGGCACACAGATACGCAGTATTTT. Encoded protein: CASSLDRHTDTQYF. The chain uses TRBV11-2 and TRBJ2-3, with a tentative D call TRBD1 (6 bases). From germline, CDR1 is SGHAT and CDR2 FQNNGV. The germline V and J ends were trimmed by 5 bases and 2 bases, with 11 bases remaining between them. This CDR3 region has 14 residues.

The rearrangement joins TRBV10-1 to TRBJ2-3; the match to TRBD2 covers 15 bases. V was clipped by 5 bases and J by 6 bases; unmatched bases: 6. Looked up from germline, CDR1 is WNHNN and CDR2 is SYGVQD (reference sequence). The CDR3 has 16 residues. In DNA form, the CDR3 reads TGCGCCAGCAGTCCGGGACTAGCGGGAGGACGTGATACGCAGTATTTT. Translated: CASSPGLAGGRDTQYF.

J is TRBJ2-7 and V is TRBV7-2; 9 bases are a match to TRBD1. After removal of 5 bases from V and 5 bases from J, the junction contained 4 bases not matched to a gene. CDR1 is SGHTA and CDR2 is FQGNSA in the germline V gene. There are 13 residues in the CDR3. CDR3 bases: TGTGCCAGCAGCCCGGACAGGGGTAACGAGCAGTACTTC. It encodes CASSPDRGNEQYF. The variable domain in full, completed from reference TRBV7-2 and TRBJ2-7, reads GAGVSQSPSNKVTEKGKDVELRCDPISGHTALYWYRQSLGQGLEFLIYFQGNSAPDKSGLPSDRFSAERTGGSVSTLTIQRTQQEDSAVYLCASSPDRGNEQYFGPGTRLTVT.

V and J are TRBV30 and TRBJ2-1, with 7 bases lining up with TRBD1. The junction had 5 bases not matched to a gene; V was cut back by 2 bases and J by 1 base. The CDR3 spans 15 residues. Germline CDR1 GTSNPN, CDR2 SVGIG (reference sequence). This CDR3 is CAWSIAGGSYNEQFF. The CDR3 DNA sequence: TGTGCCTGGAGTATTGCAGGGGGTTCCTACAATGAGCAGTTCTTC.

The rearrangement joins TRBV5-4 to TRBJ1-2, with TRBD1 identical over 8 bases. Germline assignment: CDR1 SGHNT and CDR2 YYREEE (reference sequence). The V and J ends lost 4 bases and 7 bases, in that order; junction bases with no gene match: 6. This CDR3 contains 13 residues. The CDR3 nucleotides read TGTGCCAGCAGCCCGCAGGGGGCGCTTGGCTACACCTTC. Translated, it gives CASSPQGALGYTF. Drawing the rest from reference TRBV5-4 and TRBJ1-2, the complete variable domain is ETGVTQSPTHLIKTRGQQVTLRCSSQSGHNTVSWYQQALGQGPQFIFQYYREEENGRGNFPPRFSGLQFPNYSSELNVNALELDDSALYLCASSPQGALGYTFGSGTRLTVV.

A few counts support this clone. This chain connects TRBV21-1 to TRBJ2-1; TRBD1 is taken as the D call from the table, unchecked against the DNA. TRBV21-1 is classified as a pseudogene. The CDR3 loop spans 19 amino acids. The CDR3 is CASSKNRDRGLARGNEQFF. As DNA, the CDR3 is TGTGCCAGCAGCAAAAACCGGGACAGGGGGCTAGCGCGCGGCAATGAGCAGTTCTTC.

This clone occurred a few times. This sequence joins TRBV30 and TRBJ1-2; 7 bases line up with TRBD1. V dropped 4 bases and J dropped 3; count of bases not matched to a gene: 8. This CDR3 contains 14 residues. Per the germline V gene, CDR1 is GTSNPN and CDR2 is SVGIG (reference sequence). The CDR3 region has the DNA TGTGCCTGGAACAGGGGTAGCGAGGACTATGGCTACACCTTC. Protein sequence: CAWNRGSEDYGYTF.

This clone was seen more than once but under ten times. The gene calls are TRBV18 and TRBJ2-1; maybe TRBD1 (5 bases). This CDR3 has 13 residues. Germline CDR1 is KGHSH and CDR2 is LQKENI. The ends were cut back, 6 bases at V and 9 bases at J, with 15 bases in the middle. As DNA, the CDR3 is TGTGCCAGCTCGCCCTGGGGCGGTGGTGAGCAGTTCTTC. Translation: CASSPWGGGEQFF.

The chain combines TRBV6-6 with TRBJ1-4; possible D gene TRBD1, 6 bases. Between the trimmed V and J ends, which lost 5 bases and 7 bases, there was a span of 11 bases. The CDR3 covers 13 residues. The germline V gene encodes CDR1 MNHNY and CDR2 SVGAGI (reference sequence). CDR3 residues: CASSNREAEKLFF. For the CDR3, the DNA is TGTGCCAGCAGTAACAGGGAGGCTGAAAAACTGTTTTTT.

V is TRBV27 and J is TRBJ2-3; D remains ambiguous. The germline gives CDR1 MNHEY, CDR2 SMNVEV (reference sequence). This CDR3 has 15 residues. Trimming took 2 bases from V and 0 from J, leaving 9 bases between them. CDR3 protein: CASSLSNPSTDTQYF. CDR3 DNA sequence: TGTGCCAGCAGTTTAAGTAATCCTAGCACAGATACGCAGTATTTT.

This clone was counted a single time. This chain joins TRBV14 and TRBJ2-3; 7 bases are shared with TRBD1. CDR3 length: 16 residues. CDR1 is SGHDN, CDR2 FVKESK, per germline. Trimming cost V 3 bases and J 2 bases; bases outside gene matches: 8. Here the CDR3 DNA reads TGTGCCAGCAGCCAGTTCCCAGGACAGGACACAGATACGCAGTATTTT. This encodes CASSQFPGQDTDTQYF.

V gene TRBV7-9 combines with J gene TRBJ2-7; 14 nucleotides match TRBD2. The germline gives CDR1 SEHNR, CDR2 FQNEAQ (reference sequence). J lost 5 bases, V lost 6 bases, and 6 bases had no gene match. The CDR3 length is 15 residues. The CDR3 region has the DNA TGTGCCAGCAGTTCCGGACTAGCGGGGGGAAACGAGCAGTACTTC. Translating gives CASSSGLAGGNEQYF.

V usage is TRBV7-3 and J usage is TRBJ2-3, with TRBD2 matching 10 bases. The ends lost 1 base at V and 3 bases at J; junction bases unmatched: 7. CDR3 length: 17 residues. CDR1 is SGHTA, CDR2 FQGTGA, per germline. The CDR3 here is CASSLRGQAGGTDTQYF. The CDR3 DNA is TGTGCCAGCAGCTTAAGAGGCCAAGCGGGGGGGACAGATACGCAGTATTTT.